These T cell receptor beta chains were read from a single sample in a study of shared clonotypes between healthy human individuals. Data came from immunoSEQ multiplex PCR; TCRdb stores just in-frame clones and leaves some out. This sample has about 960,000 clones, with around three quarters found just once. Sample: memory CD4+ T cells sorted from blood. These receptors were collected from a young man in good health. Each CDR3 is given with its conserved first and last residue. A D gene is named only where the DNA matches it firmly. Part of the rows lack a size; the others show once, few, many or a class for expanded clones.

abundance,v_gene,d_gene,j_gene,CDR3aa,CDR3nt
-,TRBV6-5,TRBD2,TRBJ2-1,CASSPTSGSRNEQFF,TGTGCCAGCAGTCCTACTAGCGGGAGTAGGAATGAGCAGTTCTTC
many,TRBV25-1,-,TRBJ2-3,CASSRGLGGTQYF,TGTGCCAGCAGTCGCGGGCTCGGGGGTACGCAGTATTTT
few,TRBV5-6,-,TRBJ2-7,CASSPGGYSYEQYF,TGTGCCAGCAGCCCTGGGGGGTACTCCTACGAGCAGTACTTC
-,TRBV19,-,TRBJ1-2,CASRRESYGYTF,TGTGCCAGTAGAAGGGAGAGCTATGGCTACACCTTC
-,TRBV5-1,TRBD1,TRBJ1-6,CASSLTGGNSPLHF,TGCGCCAGCAGCCTGACAGGGGGCAATTCACCCCTCCACTTT
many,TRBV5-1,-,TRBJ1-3,CASSLYTSGNTIYF,TGCGCCAGCAGCTTATACACCTCTGGAAACACCATATATTTT
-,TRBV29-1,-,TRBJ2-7,CSVVLVQGSSYEQYF,TGCAGCGTTGTTCTCGTGCAGGGATCCTCCTACGAGCAGTACTTC
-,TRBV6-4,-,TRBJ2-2,CAIPSGKNTGELFF,TGTGCCATCCCCTCGGGGAAGAACACCGGGGAGCTGTTTTTT
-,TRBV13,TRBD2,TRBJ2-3,CASSLGRWASGGTDTQYF,TGTGCCAGCAGCTTAGGCCGTTGGGCTAGCGGGGGCACAGATACGCAGTATTTT
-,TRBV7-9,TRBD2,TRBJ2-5,CASSSGLAGGQETQYF,TGTGCCAGCAGCTCGGGACTAGCGGGGGGACAAGAGACCCAGTACTTC
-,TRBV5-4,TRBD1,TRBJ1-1,CASSLPGTANTEAFF,TGTGCCAGCAGCTTGCCAGGGACAGCGAACACTGAAGCTTTCTTT
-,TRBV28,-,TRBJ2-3,CASSFQRHSDTQYF,TGTGCCAGCAGTTTTCAACGGCATTCAGATACGCAGTATTTT
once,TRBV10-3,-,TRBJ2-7,CAISPQSAEQYF,TGTGCCATCAGTCCTCAATCTGCCGAGCAGTACTTC
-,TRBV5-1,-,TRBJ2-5,CASSSLATQETQYF,TGCGCCAGCAGTTCCCTAGCGACCCAAGAGACCCAGTACTTC
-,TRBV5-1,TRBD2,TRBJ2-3,CASSPTSGADTQYF,TGCGCCAGCAGCCCGACTAGCGGGGCCGATACGCAGTATTTT
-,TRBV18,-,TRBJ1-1,CASSGEGEAFF,TGTGCCAGCTCAGGAGAGGGGGAAGCTTTCTTT
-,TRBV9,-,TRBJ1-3,CASSEGRTKNTIYF,TGTGCCAGCAGTGAAGGACGGACAAAAAACACCATATATTTT
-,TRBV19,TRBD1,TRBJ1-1,CASSMNRGTEAFF,TGTGCCAGTAGTATGAACAGGGGCACTGAAGCTTTCTTT
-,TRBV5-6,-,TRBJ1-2,CASSLVFGNYGYTF,TGTGCCAGCAGCTTGGTTTTCGGAAACTATGGCTACACCTTC
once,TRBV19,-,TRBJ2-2,CARGAGKLFGELFF,TGTGCCCGAGGGGCAGGTAAGCTATTCGGGGAGCTGTTTTTT
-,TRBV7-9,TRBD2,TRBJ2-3,CASSVTSGTTDTQYF,TGTGCCAGCAGCGTTACTAGCGGGACAACAGATACGCAGTATTTT
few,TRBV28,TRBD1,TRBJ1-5,CASSLLAGQHNQPQHF,TGTGCCAGCAGTTTATTGGCGGGACAGCACAATCAGCCCCAGCATTTT
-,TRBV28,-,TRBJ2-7,CASSVVPPPYEQYF,TGTGCCAGCAGTGTCGTCCCCCCACCCTACGAGCAGTACTTC
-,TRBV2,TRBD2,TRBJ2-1,CASSGAGVYNEQFF,TGTGCCAGCAGCGGAGCGGGAGTCTACAATGAGCAGTTCTTC
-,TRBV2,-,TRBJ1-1,CASRGHRVSTEAFF,TGTGCCAGCAGAGGTCATAGGGTGAGCACTGAAGCTTTCTTT
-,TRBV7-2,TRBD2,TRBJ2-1,CASSLTASGKVYNEQFF,TGTGCCAGCAGCTTAACGGCTAGCGGGAAGGTGTACAATGAGCAGTTCTTC
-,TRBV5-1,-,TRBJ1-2,CASYGTQGVGFYGYTF,TGCGCCAGTTACGGGACACAGGGAGTAGGATTCTATGGCTACACCTTC
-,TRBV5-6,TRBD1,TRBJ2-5,CASSSAGTGLETQYF,TGTGCCAGCAGCTCTGCCGGGACAGGGTTAGAGACCCAGTACTTC
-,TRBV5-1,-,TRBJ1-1,CASSLGPTSNTEAFF,TGCGCCAGCAGCTTGGGTCCTACATCGAACACTGAAGCTTTCTTT
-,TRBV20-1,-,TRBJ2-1,CSATQGNEQFF,TGCAGTGCTACCCAGGGCAATGAGCAGTTCTTC
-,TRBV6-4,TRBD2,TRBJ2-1,CASSDSSGRGHNEQFF,TGTGCCAGCAGTGATTCTAGCGGGAGGGGGCACAATGAGCAGTTCTTC
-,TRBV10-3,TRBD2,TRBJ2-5,CAISVAVLAGETQYF,TGTGCCATCAGTGTGGCAGTGCTAGCGGGAGAGACCCAGTACTTC
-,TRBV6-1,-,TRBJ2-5,CASSEQGETQYF,TGTGCCAGCAGTGAACAGGGAGAGACCCAGTACTTC
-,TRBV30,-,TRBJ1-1,CAWTLLSRMNTEAFF,TGTGCCTGGACCCTACTCAGCCGCATGAACACTGAAGCTTTCTTT
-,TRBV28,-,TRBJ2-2,CASRELASANTGELFF,TGTGCCAGCAGAGAGTTAGCGTCGGCGAACACCGGGGAGCTGTTTTTT
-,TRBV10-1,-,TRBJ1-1,CASSGHLGTEAFF,TGCGCCAGCAGTGGACATCTCGGCACTGAAGCTTTCTTT
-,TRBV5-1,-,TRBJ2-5,CASSPRGDQETQYF,TGCGCCAGCAGCCCGCGCGGGGACCAGGAGACCCAGTACTTC
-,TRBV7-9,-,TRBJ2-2,CASSLRGSVTGELFF,TGTGCCAGCAGCTTACGGGGATCGGTCACCGGGGAGCTGTTTTTT
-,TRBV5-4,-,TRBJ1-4,CASSLRAYRGVF,TGTGCCAGCAGCTTGAGGGCATACCGGGGGGTTTTT
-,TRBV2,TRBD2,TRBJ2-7,CASRAGTSGASGYF,TGTGCCAGCAGAGCTGGGACTAGCGGGGCCTCGGGGTACTTC
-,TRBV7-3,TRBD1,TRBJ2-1,CASSSGTAQFF,TGTGCCAGCAGCTCCGGGACAGCGCAGTTCTTC
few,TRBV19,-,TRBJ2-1,CASSITSGQSYNEQFF,TGTGCCAGTAGTATAACGTCGGGACAAAGTTACAATGAGCAGTTCTTC
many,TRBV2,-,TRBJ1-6,CASSTRGGRDQSPLHF,TGTGCCAGCAGTACAAGGGGTGGCAGGGATCAATCACCCCTCCACTTT
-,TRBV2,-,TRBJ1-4,CASSESWGYNEKLFF,TGTGCCAGCAGTGAATCCTGGGGTTATAATGAAAAACTGTTTTTT
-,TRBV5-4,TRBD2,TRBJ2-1,CATLSGMDYNEQFF,TGTGCCACCCTAAGCGGGATGGACTACAATGAGCAGTTCTTC
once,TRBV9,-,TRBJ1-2,CASQAAQWQFYGGTF,TGTGCCAGCCAAGCCGCGCAGTGGCAGTTCTATGGAGGCACCTTC
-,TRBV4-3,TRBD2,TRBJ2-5,CASSQGITGGSETQYF,TGCGCCAGCAGCCAAGGGATAACGGGAGGGTCAGAGACCCAGTACTTC